Shown below are 9 T cell receptor beta chains from a single sample sequenced in a study of blood T cell repertoires in COVID-19. The data were produced by immunoSEQ multiplex PCR, yet TCRdb's version contains in-frame clones alone and is incomplete. The sample yields roughly 330,000 clones, around nine tenths seen once. Sequenced material: PBMCs or T cells enriched from blood (not recorded which). The receptors originated from a man aged 25-40 years who had recovered from COVID-19.

This chain links TRBV7-9 with TRBJ1-2; 8 positions agree with TRBD1. Germline lookup yields CDR1 SEHNR and CDR2 FQNEAQ (reference sequence). The CDR3 length is 13 residues. J was trimmed by 8 bases and V by 6 bases; bases with no gene match: 8. CDR3 region: CASSSQGVEGYTF. DNA of the CDR3: TGTGCCAGCAGTTCACAGGGGGTAGAGGGCTACACCTTC.

The chain combines TRBV11-2 with TRBJ1-1; D possibly corresponds to TRBD1 (6 bases). The germline CDR1 and CDR2 sequences are SGHAT and FQNNGV. This CDR3 contains 15 residues. With 0 bases removed from V and 3 bases from J, the gap between germline ends came to 11 bases. The CDR3 nucleotides read TGTGCCAGCAGCTTAGACCCGGACAGATACACTGAAGCTTTCTTT. It yields the protein CASSLDPDRYTEAFF. The complete variable domain, with remaining parts taken from reference TRBV11-2 and TRBJ1-1, reads EAGVAQSPRYKIIEKRQSVAFWCNPISGHATLYWYQQILGQGPKLLIQFQNNGVVDDSQLPKDRFSAERLKGVDSTLKIQPAKLEDSAVYLCASSLDPDRYTEAFFGQGTRLTVV.

The rearrangement joins TRBV2 to TRBJ1-4; 7 bases agree with TRBD1. This CDR3 is 15 amino acids long. Losses at the gene ends were 2 bases for V and 4 bases for J; bases not matched to a gene: 4. Looked up from germline, CDR1 is SNHLY and CDR2 is FYNNEI. CDR3 in DNA: TGTGCCAGCAGTGAACGAACAGGGGTTAATGAAAAACTGTTTTTT. As protein: CASSERTGVNEKLFF.

The CDR3 spells CASSLGVAGTQETQYF. CDR3 bases: TGTGCCAGCAGCTTAGGGGTAGCGGGGACACAAGAGACCCAGTACTTC. V gene TRBV11-2 combines with J gene TRBJ2-5; 8 bases fit TRBD2. With V trimmed by 1 base and J by 2 bases, 6 bases remained unmatched. The CDR3 covers 16 residues. The germline CDR1 and CDR2 sequences are SGHAT and FQNNGV.

This rearrangement joins TRBV5-4 to TRBJ2-7, with D unclear. CDR1 and CDR2 from the germline V gene are SGHNT and YYREEE (reference sequence). This CDR3 has 14 residues. Trimming removed 1 base from V and 0 bases from J, with 8 bases in between. The CDR3 loop reads CASSLSQSSYEQYF. In DNA form, the CDR3 reads TGTGCCAGCAGCTTGTCACAGAGCTCCTACGAGCAGTACTTC.

This sequence joins TRBV3-1 (or the pseudogene TRBV3-2) and TRBJ2-7, with 8 bases that match TRBD1. CDR1 and CDR2 from the germline V gene are LGHDT and YNNKEL (reference sequence). CDR3 size: 13 residues. The trim removed 1 base at V and 6 bases at J, leaving 2 bases unmatched. CDR3 in amino acids: CASSQAQGAEQYF. DNA for the CDR3: TGTGCCAGCAGCCAAGCCCAGGGGGCCGAGCAGTACTTC.

V is TRBV19 and J is TRBJ2-7, with 13 bases matching TRBD2. Germline V lookup: CDR1 LNHDA, CDR2 SQIVND (reference sequence). There are 16 residues in the CDR3. Trimming took 6 bases from V and 5 from J; bases not matched to a gene: 10. CDR3 in DNA: TGTGCCAGTAGCACCTTCACTAGCGGGGGGGCGGACGAGCAGTACTTC. It codes for CASSTFTSGGADEQYF.

The chain recombines TRBV19 with TRBJ2-1, with D tentatively TRBD1 (7 bases). This CDR3 comprises 12 residues. V lost 7 bases and J lost 7, with 11 bases in between. Germline V lookup: CDR1 LNHDA, CDR2 SQIVND (reference sequence). The DNA for the CDR3 is TGTGCCAGTACCAGGGGGGAAAATGAGCAGTTCTTC. It codes for CASTRGENEQFF. The full variable domain, with the rest looked up from reference TRBV19 and TRBJ2-1, is DGGITQSPKYLFRKEGQNVTLSCEQNLNHDAMYWYRQDPGQGLRLIYYSQIVNDFQKGDIAEGYSVSREKKESFPLTVTSAQKNPTAFYLCASTRGENEQFFGPGTRLTVL.

The V call is TRBV27, the J call TRBJ2-1; 7 nucleotides agree with TRBD1. CDR3 length equals 14 residues. V gave up 6 bases and J gave up 3 bases; unmatched junction bases: 5. CDR1 MNHEY and CDR2 SMNVEV come from the germline V gene (reference sequence). The chain's CDR3 is CASSPGQNYNEQFF. CDR3 DNA sequence: TGTGCCAGCAGCCCGGGACAGAACTACAATGAGCAGTTCTTC.